This T cell receptor (beta chain) was found in a study of blood T cell repertoires in COVID-19. CDR1 is SGHRS, CDR2 YFSETQ, per germline. V lost 4 bases and J lost 0; bases outside the gene matches: 2. There are 15 residues in the CDR3. Per the original methods: Estimates of nucleated cell counts were drawn from the amplification of reference gene primers. Libraries were prepared by immunoSEQ multiplex PCR; TCRdb keeps only in-frame clonotypes and omits some of them. V, J and clone size derive from that table, while D and trimming were established from the DNA sequence. The sample contains 80,000 to 95,000 clones, about 91% of which appear only once.

The sequenced sample was peripheral blood. The rearrangement uses TRBV5-1 and TRBJ2-2; 8 positions match TRBD1. This sequence was found in a human donor with active COVID-19. The donor label of this sample is uncertain. This CDR3 is CASSLTGANTGELFF. DNA of the CDR3: TGCGCCAGCAGCCTGACAGGGGCGAACACCGGGGAGCTGTTTTTT.